The entry that follows covers one T cell receptor (beta chain) sequence. Its binding antigen is unknown. There are no base qualities to consult, and no much larger clone falls within one base. The cohort comprised fewer than 750 healthy bone marrow donors. All cohort members were sampled while nominally healthy, although unrecorded immune exposures were likely present. The donor was CMV seropositive and was included in the group of 289 seropositive cohort members. A peripheral blood sample was collected from each donor, and TCR beta sequencing was performed on peripheral blood mononuclear cells. Genomic DNA was extracted from the blood cell samples with the Qiagen DNeasy Blood Extraction Kit. This sample was included in a study of cytomegalovirus exposure and HLA in healthy donors listed by TCRdb under 2017. For context, the study as a whole: An earlier analysis of fewer than 750 of the donors reported 250 to 300 Gb of sequence data and around 120 million unique TCR beta sequences obtained from about 179 million T cells. Of the roughly 390 genotyped donors, less than 90% were placed in the genetic ancestry cluster associated with self-reported Caucasian donors. A later genetic analysis used genome-wide SNP genotypes for about 60% of the roughly 700 donors, treating that subset as a discovery cohort. Rather than using new phenotypic data, the later analysis identified candidate immune exposures from TCR beta sequences and from how often those sequences occurred across donors. The study profiled the T cell repertoires of some 610 subjects by immunosequencing and related them to cytomegalovirus serostatus. The study combined high-throughput TCR immunosequencing, statistical association of individual TCRs with disease status, and machine learning to predict cytomegalovirus infection status. Typing coverage varied by locus: roughly 629-640 donors for A, B, C, DRB1 and DQB1; roughly 520 for DQA1; over 600 for DPA1; approximately 470 for DPB1. The study aimed to test whether cataloging public T cell receptors could reveal signatures of past pathogen exposure. Donor age, sex, ethnicity and CMV serostatus were compiled alongside the repertoire data. An early release that covered roughly 600 HLA-typed donors contained about 300 gigabases of sequencing data and 85 million to 100 million unique TCR sequences. Besides the first cohort of under 700 subjects, a separate validation cohort made up of roughly 130 different subjects was used. Across 300 to 400 genotyped donors of the cohort, an average of about 200,000 unique TCR beta nucleotide sequences per donor were sequenced, and roughly 18% of those sequences were non-productive. Both class I and class II loci were covered by HLA typing, at four-digit resolution. An earlier analysis of 587 of the donors used high-throughput TCR beta sequencing to judge whether each TCR beta V gene segment behaved as functional or pseudogenic. All discovery cohort repertoires had been generated on a single sequencing platform. Four or five DR-DQ haplotypes were treated as single units for association and clustering because of strong linkage in the cohort. To study patterns of TCR occurrence, a later analysis re-analyzed previously published TCR beta repertoires from 666 donors and added high-resolution HLA genotyping. What the research found in general, with its limitations: Most CMV-associated TCR beta chains appeared to be HLA-restricted in a later analysis, and the HLA associations seemed to be driven largely by CMV exposure. The sequencing pipeline was judged likely to have produced a cluster of highly shared sequence variants as a technical artifact. Because counts were too low, some 17 rarely observed V segments, including chromosome 9 orphons, were excluded from the earlier analysis of several hundred of the donors. In an earlier analysis of 500 to 650 of the donors, most TCR beta V segments appeared in productive rearrangements about 90% or about 30% of the time, broadly matching IMGT annotations. A later genetic analysis reported fewer N-insertions in productive TCRs among donors in an Asian-associated ancestry cluster than the roughly 700-donor mean. Linkage disequilibrium might explain the correlated functional status among segregating V segments, but an unknown experimental factor could not be ruled out. Because HLA typing was unavailable for some donors at each locus, only the typed subset was used in association tests. CMV serostatus was the only immune exposure information available for the cohort. Some IMGT-functional V segments, including TRBV6-2 and TRBV6-3, could not be distinguished by the 87-base-pair reads and were therefore excluded. A further reported finding was that TCR beta sequences accurately predicted the HLA-A and HLA-B alleles for most subjects in the first cohort. In both the original and validation cohorts, the classifier was reported to diagnose cytomegalovirus status with high specificity and sensitivity. Most TCR sequences were observed very rarely across donors, whereas some public TCRs were present in many individuals. Three of the identified cytomegalovirus-associated TCR beta chains were confirmed in vitro to be specific for cytomegalovirus antigens. In the study, some 160 TCR beta chains were listed as associated with cytomegalovirus. When HLA alleles, especially DR and DQ, strongly co-occurred, TCR associations were difficult to assign to individual alleles. The cohort was sequenced for TCR beta chains only, and without alpha or paired-chain data the features that could be detected were limited. A later genetic analysis associated a missense DCLRE1C variant with V-gene and J-gene trimming of TCR beta chains, and an independent cohort replicated the association. The authors suggested that the approach could potentially be extended to other disease states and immunological phenotypes. In a later analysis, TCR association rates were found to vary across HLA loci, with the most associated TCRs seen for DRB1 alleles and the fewest for HLA-C alleles. Several of the top co-occurrence clusters appeared to be linked to parvovirus B19, influenza, CMV and Epstein-Barr virus, according to a later analysis. Sequencing depth was assumed to be roughly uniform across donors in the presence/absence analyses, though that assumption may not hold. Specific HLA alleles were associated with 18,000 or so TCR beta sequences at a false discovery rate of 0.05 in a later analysis. Compared with equally common non-associated chains, HLA-associated TCR beta chains in a later analysis were more clonally expanded and had lower generation probabilities.

Library prep was done by the immunoSEQ multiplex PCR assay. A mixture of 60 forward primers for TCR Vbeta segments and 13 reverse primers for TCR Jbeta segments was used in the multiplex PCR. The CDR3 region of rearranged TCR beta genes was amplified from genomic DNA by a multiplex PCR assay. Amplified TCR beta libraries were sequenced as 87-base-pair reads on the Illumina HiSeq System. The published analysis was carried out like this. In a later analysis, tens of millions of unique TCR beta chains were counted across the approximately 640 repertoires, and roughly 11 million of these chains were shared by at least two donors. Raw reads were error-corrected and collapsed into unique sequences by a nearest-neighbor algorithm in which closely related sequences were merged to remove PCR and sequencing errors. V, D and J gene segments were assigned by aligning CDR3 sequences to IMGT reference sequences. For a sequence to be retained, a match of at least six nucleotides was required to both a V gene segment and a J gene segment. A rearrangement was called productive if the CDR3 had no stop codons and remained in frame with V and J, and every other rearrangement was called non-productive. Following IMGT convention, CDR3 was defined as the stretch from the second conserved V-encoded cysteine up to the conserved J-encoded phenylalanine. In an earlier analysis of around 640 of the donors, sequences lacking an unambiguous match to a single V gene segment were excluded. An earlier analysis of several hundred of the donors called V segments functional above 56.7% productive rearrangements and segregating when the between-donor standard deviation exceeded 5%. A statistical classification framework was built for diagnosing cytomegalovirus status from the catalog of TCR beta chain sequences. In a later analysis, TCR nucleotide sequences were compared against IMGT/GENE-DB human TR gene sequences so that V and J genes could be assigned. A later analysis assigned CDR3 sequences and most-parsimonious VDJ recombination scenarios with the TCRdist pipeline. In a later analysis, every TCR beta chain was defined by the combination of its CDR3 amino acid sequence and its V-gene family, and reads without a unique V-gene family were dropped. To address suspected cross-contamination and a sequencing artifact, a later analysis removed over 500 highly shared, low-generation-probability nucleotide sequences. In a later analysis, a clonal expansion index for each public chain was calculated from normalized within-repertoire ranks of inferred template counts. Generation probabilities in a later analysis came from a VDJ recombination model fitted to out-of-frame rearrangements, and those results were checked against IGoR. In a later analysis, TCR-TCR, TCR-HLA and TCR-CMV co-occurrence was scored with hypergeometric tests, and a repertoire-size bias correction was applied to TCR pairs. False discovery rates were estimated in a later analysis by permuting HLA or CMV assignments 20 times. In a later analysis, co-occurring TCRs were grouped using DBSCAN, with TCRdist sequence similarity added in when clustering inside HLA-allele-positive subsets. For co-occurrence clustering, repertoires with fewer than 30,000 or more than 120,000 public chains were excluded, along with roughly 5 repertoires with anomalous nucleotide sharing. Entries here come from immuneACCESS through TCRdb and include only in-frame sequences with V and J called. Some clones fail to appear in such tables; in the studies checked, an unresolved V gene covers under half of the shortfall, and the cause of the remainder is unknown. The V and J calls and clone size are taken from that table; D and trimming were inferred from the DNA. The sample includes about 90,000 clones, with 62% observed a single time. The ten largest clonotypes hold roughly 6% of the sample.

CDR1 LGHNA and CDR2 YSLEER were looked up in the germline V gene. V is reduced by 2 bases and J by 2 bases, leaving a spacing of 13 bases between them. From cysteine to phenylalanine, the CDR3 is 16 amino acids long. Only CDR3 DNA remains: 48 bases, in frame from the first base. The receptor was derived from a woman in her 30s in good health and CMV-seropositive. The sequence is built from TRBV4-3 and TRBJ1-3; TRBD1 is a possible D gene, resting on 5 matching bases. Sequencing used PBMCs. The DNA sequence follows: TGCGCCAGCAGCCAAACTGGGGCGGGAGCTGGAAACACCATATATTTT. Its protein product is CASSQTGAGAGNTIYF.